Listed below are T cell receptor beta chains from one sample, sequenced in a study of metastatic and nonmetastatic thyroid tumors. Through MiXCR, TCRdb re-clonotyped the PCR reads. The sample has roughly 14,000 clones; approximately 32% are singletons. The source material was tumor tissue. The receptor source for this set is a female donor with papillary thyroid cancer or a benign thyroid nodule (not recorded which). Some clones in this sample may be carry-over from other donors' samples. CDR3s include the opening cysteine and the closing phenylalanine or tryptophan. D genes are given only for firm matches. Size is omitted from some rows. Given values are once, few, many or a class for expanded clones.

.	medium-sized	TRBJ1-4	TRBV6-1	CASSPAGGINEKLFF	TGTGCCAGCAGCCCTGCCGGGGGTATCAATGAAAAACTGTTTTTT
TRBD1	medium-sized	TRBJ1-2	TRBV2	CASSQQGPRYGYTF	TGTGCCAGCAGTCAACAGGGGCCCCGCTATGGCTACACCTTC
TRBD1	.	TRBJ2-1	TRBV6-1	CASSESGQGANEQFF	TGTGCCAGCAGTGAATCGGGACAGGGGGCCAATGAGCAGTTCTTC
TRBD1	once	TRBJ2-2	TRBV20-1	CSASGQDANTGELFF	TGCAGTGCCTCTGGACAGGACGCGAACACCGGGGAGCTGTTTTTT
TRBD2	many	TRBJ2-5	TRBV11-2	CASSLGSIGLAGGETQYF	TGTGCCAGCAGCTTAGGGTCAATCGGACTAGCGGGGGGAGAGACCCAGTACTTC
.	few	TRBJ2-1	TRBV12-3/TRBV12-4	CASSWGAGSSYNEQFF	TGTGCCAGCAGCTGGGGGGCGGGCAGCTCCTACAATGAGCAGTTCTTC
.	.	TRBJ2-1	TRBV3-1	CASRQVDEQFF	TGTGCCAGCAGACAAGTCGATGAGCAGTTCTTC
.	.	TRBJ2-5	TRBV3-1	CASSQDTSQAETQYF	TGTGCCAGCAGTCAGGACACCTCCCAAGCGGAGACCCAGTACTTC
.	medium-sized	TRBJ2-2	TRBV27	CASSSETRLLNTGELFF	TGTGCCAGCAGTTCCGAAACTCGACTCCTTAACACCGGGGAGCTGTTTTTT
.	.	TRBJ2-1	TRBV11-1	CASSPNSAWEQFF	TGTGCCAGCAGCCCCAATTCTGCATGGGAGCAGTTCTTC
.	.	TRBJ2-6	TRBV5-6	CASSLIVSGANVLTF	TGTGCCAGCAGCTTGATAGTTTCTGGGGCCAACGTCCTGACTTTC
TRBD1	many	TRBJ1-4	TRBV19	CASSDRGNEKLFF	TGTGCCAGTTCGGACAGGGGTAATGAAAAACTGTTTTTT
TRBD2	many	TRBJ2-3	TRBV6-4	CASSDSRGGTDTQYF	TGTGCCAGCAGTGACTCGCGGGGGGGCACAGATACGCAGTATTTT
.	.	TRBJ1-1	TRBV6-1	CASSEGTVNTEAFF	TGTGCCAGCAGTGAAGGGACAGTGAACACTGAAGCTTTCTTT
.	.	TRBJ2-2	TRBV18	CASSPPVTSTGELFF	TGTGCCAGCTCACCACCGGTAACTAGCACCGGGGAGCTGTTTTTT